This paragraph covers one TCR beta chain sequence. These data belong to a study of blood T cell repertoires in COVID-19. On the study more broadly: Some COVID-19 samples were acute and others convalescent; all came from the United States, Italy and Spain. PBMCs, B-cell-depleted T cells, or T cells provided the cDNA or gDNA that made up the material.

V trimming: 2 bases; J trimming: 9 bases; junction bases outside the gene matches: 4. This CDR3 comprises 13 residues. Original processing notes: Nucleated cell counts were estimated from reference gene primer amplification. Libraries were prepared by immunoSEQ multiplex PCR; TCRdb keeps only in-frame clonotypes and omits some of them. V, J and clone size were drawn from that table, and D and trimming were deduced from the DNA. The table shows 150,000 to 200,000 clones, with around 85% occurring only once. The chain couples TRBV12-3 or TRBV12-4 to TRBJ2-1; 7 bases match TRBD1. The clonotype originates from a woman older than 75 with acute or convalescent COVID-19. Source material: peripheral blood. The CDR3 loop reads CASSLKGAAEQFF. The CDR3 nucleotides are TGTGCCAGCAGTTTAAAGGGGGCGGCTGAGCAGTTCTTC.